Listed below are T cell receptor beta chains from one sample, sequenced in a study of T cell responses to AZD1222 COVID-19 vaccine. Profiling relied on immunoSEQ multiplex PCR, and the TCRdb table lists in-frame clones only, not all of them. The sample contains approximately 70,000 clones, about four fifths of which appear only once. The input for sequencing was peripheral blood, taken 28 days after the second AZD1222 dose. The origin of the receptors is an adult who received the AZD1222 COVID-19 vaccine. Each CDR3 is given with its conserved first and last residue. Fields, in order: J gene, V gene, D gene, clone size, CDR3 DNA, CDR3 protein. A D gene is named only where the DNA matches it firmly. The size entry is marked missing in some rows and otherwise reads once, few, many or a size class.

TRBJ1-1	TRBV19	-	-	TGTGCCAGTAGTTATACGGTTAACACTGAAGCTTTCTTT	CASSYTVNTEAFF
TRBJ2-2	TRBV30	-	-	TGTGCCTGGAGTGGGTCCCTCGGGGAGCTGTTTTTT	CAWSGSLGELFF
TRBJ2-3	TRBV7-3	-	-	TGTGCCAGCAGCTTCCGGGGCCTCTCGAGGGATACGCAGTATTTT	CASSFRGLSRDTQYF
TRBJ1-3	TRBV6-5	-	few	TGTGCCAGCAGCGCCAGGGACGCCGGAAACACCATATATTTT	CASSARDAGNTIYF
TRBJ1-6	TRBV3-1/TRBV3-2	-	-	TGTGCCAGCAGCCGAGGGACGGACCTTAGAAATTCACCCCTCCACTTT	CASSRGTDLRNSPLHF
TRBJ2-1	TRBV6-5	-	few	TGTGCCAGCAGAGGAGGAGGGGGACCCTACAATGAGCAGTTCTTC	CASRGGGGPYNEQFF
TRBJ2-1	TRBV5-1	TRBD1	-	TGCGCCAGCAGCTTTATAACAGGGGGTCCCTACAATGAGCAGTTCTTC	CASSFITGGPYNEQFF
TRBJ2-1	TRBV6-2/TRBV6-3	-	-	TGTGCCAGCAGCCCGGGACGGATGAGCTCCTACAATGAGCAGTTCTTC	CASSPGRMSSYNEQFF
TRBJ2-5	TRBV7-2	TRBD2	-	TGTGCCAGCACCTTGGGGGGGCAAGAGACCCAGTACTTC	CASTLGGQETQYF
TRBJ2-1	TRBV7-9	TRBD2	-	TGTGCCAGCAGATCAATTAGCGGGGGAAACAATGAGCAGTTCTTC	CASRSISGGNNEQFF
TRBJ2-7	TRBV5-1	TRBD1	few	TGCGCCAGCAGCTTGGGGACAGGGGCCTCCTACGAGCAGTACTTC	CASSLGTGASYEQYF
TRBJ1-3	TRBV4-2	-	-	TGTGCCAGCACCCAATTTCAGGGCTCCGGAAACACCATATATTTT	CASTQFQGSGNTIYF
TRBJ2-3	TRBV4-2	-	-	TGTGCCAGCAGCCAAGTTAGCCAAGATCGCCCGCACTATTTT	CASSQVSQDRPHYF
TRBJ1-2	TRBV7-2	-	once	TGTGCCAGCAGCTCACCCCTCTTTGGACAAAATGGCTACACCTTC	CASSSPLFGQNGYTF
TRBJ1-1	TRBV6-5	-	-	TGTGCCAGCAGGGCGCAAGGACCCCGGGCTGAAGCTTTCTTT	CASRAQGPRAEAFF
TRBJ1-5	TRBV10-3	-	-	TGTGCCATCACCCAAACTGCGGATCAGCCCCAGCATTTT	CAITQTADQPQHF
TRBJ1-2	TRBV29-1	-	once	TGCAGCGTTGTCTCGGACTATGGCTACACCTTC	CSVVSDYGYTF
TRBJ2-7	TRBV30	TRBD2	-	TGTGCCTGGAGTGTGGTACTAGCGGGGGATGAGCAGTACTTC	CAWSVVLAGDEQYF
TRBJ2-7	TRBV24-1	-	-	TGTGCCACCTCCGAGTTGGGGGTGAGCGAGCAGTACTTC	CATSELGVSEQYF
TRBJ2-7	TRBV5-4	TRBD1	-	TGTGCCAGCAGCTTGGGAGCAGGACAGGGGGGCTCCGAGCAGTACTTC	CASSLGAGQGGSEQYF
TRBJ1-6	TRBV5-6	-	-	TGTGCCAGCAGCTTGGTAGGGGTTACTTTTCAAGACCGGAATTCACCCCTCCACTTT	CASSLVGVTFQDRNSPLHF
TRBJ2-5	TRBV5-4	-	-	TGTGCCAGCAGCCCCCGGGGGACGGAGACCCAGTACTTC	CASSPRGTETQYF
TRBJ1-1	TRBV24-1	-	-	TGTGCCAAAGGACAGAAGGCCCCTTCACCAGAAATGAACACTGAAGCTTTCTTT	CAKGQKAPSPEMNTEAFF
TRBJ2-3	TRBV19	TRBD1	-	TGTGCCAGTAGTCGCGGCTTCTCAGGGGGCATTAGCACAGATACGCAGTATTTT	CASSRGFSGGISTDTQYF
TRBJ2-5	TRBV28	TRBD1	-	TGTGCCAGCAGTCTGACAGGGTTTGAGACCCAGTACTTC	CASSLTGFETQYF